This T cell receptor (beta chain) was sequenced in a study of cytomegalovirus exposure and HLA in healthy donors. Study-level information: A prior study identified just under 120 million unique TCR beta sequences from about 179 million T cells.

Study-wide results and caveats: Looking again later, the authors saw that most CMV-associated TCR beta chains seemed HLA-restricted.

In regard to this clone: Its cognate antigen is unknown.

It was with 60 Vbeta and 13 Jbeta primers that the PCR ran. Here immunoSEQ multiplex PCR was the method, and the copy in TCRdb shows in-frame clones only, minus some. Altogether tens of thousands of clones are present, about nine tenths being singletons, with the ten largest covering 8%. Deletions cut 4 bases from V and 10 bases from J, with 17 bases between. This CDR3 is built from 13 residues. The germline gives CDR1 SGHRS, CDR2 YFSETQ. The J gene is TRBJ2-5, the V gene TRBV5-1; perhaps TRBD2 as D (6 bases). The TCR comes from a woman aged 40 to 50 in good health and CMV-seropositive. The sample consisted of PBMCs. CDR3 in amino acids: CASSGADSGVQYF. In DNA form, the CDR3 reads TGCGCCAGCAGCGGAGCGGACTCGGGGGTCCAGTACTTC.